This T cell receptor beta chain was sequenced in a study of blood T cell repertoires in COVID-19. As for the study in general: COVID-19 samples collected from the United States, Italy and Spain covered acute and convalescent phases. The cDNA or gDNA used as material had been derived from T cells, B-cell-depleted T cells, or PBMCs.

Methods used by the authors: Estimation of nucleated cell counts was performed using reference gene primer amplification. Assay: immunoSEQ multiplex PCR; the TCRdb copy retains only in-frame clones and omits some. V and J calls and clone size are as listed in that table; D and trimming were resolved from the DNA. Of nearly 200,000 clones listed, around four fifths are singletons. With 7 bases clipped from V and 4 bases from J, the junction kept 5 bases outside the gene matches. The CDR3 spans 13 residues. Germline assignment: CDR1 SGHTA and CDR2 FQGTGA. This sequence originates from an older woman with active or convalescent COVID-19. The sample consisted of peripheral blood. This chain uses TRBV7-3 with TRBJ2-3, with 7 bases fitting TRBD1. In DNA, the CDR3 is TGTGCCAGCACCCTAGGGGGCTCAGATACGCAGTATTTT. Translating it yields CASTLGGSDTQYF.